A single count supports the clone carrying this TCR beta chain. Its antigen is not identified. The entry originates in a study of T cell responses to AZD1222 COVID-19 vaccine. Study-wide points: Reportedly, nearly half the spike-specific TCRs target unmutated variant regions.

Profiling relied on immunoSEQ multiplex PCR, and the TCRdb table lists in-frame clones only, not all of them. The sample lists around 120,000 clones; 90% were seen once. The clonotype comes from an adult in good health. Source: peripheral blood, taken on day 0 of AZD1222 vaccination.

The DNA of the CDR3 is TGTGCCAGCAGCTTAGTTGCCGGGAGCCGGAACAATGAGCAGTTCTTC. The encoded protein is CASSLVAGSRNNEQFF. The V gene is TRBV7-8, the J gene TRBJ2-1; possibly TRBD2 for D (6 bases). CDR1 and CDR2 from the germline V gene are SGHVS and FQNEAQ. Trimming stripped 1 base from V and 5 bases from J, with 15 bases between. The CDR3 length is 16 residues. Drawing the rest from reference TRBV7-8 and TRBJ2-1, the complete variable domain is GAGVSQSPRYKVAKRGQDVALRCDPISGHVSLFWYQQALGQGPEFLTYFQNEAQLDKSGLPSDRFFAERPEGSVSTLKIQRTQQEDSAVYLCASSLVAGSRNNEQFFGPGTRLTVL.